This T cell receptor (beta chain) is from a study of blood T cell repertoires in COVID-19. Study in general: The United States, Italy and Spain supplied acute and convalescent COVID-19 samples.

In this sample, this clone turned up a few times. This table comes from immunoSEQ multiplex PCR, and its TCRdb copy is limited to in-frame clones, with some not included. The table lists 150,000 or so clones, about 80% of them singletons, with under 0.75% in the top ten. Trimming took off 6 bases at V and 0 bases at J, with 18 bases between the two ends. Per germline, CDR1 SEHNR and CDR2 FQNEAQ (reference sequence). The CDR3 sequence is 17 residues long. The sequenced sample consisted of peripheral blood. The TCR originated in a man in his fifties or sixties with acute or convalescent COVID-19. V gene TRBV7-9 combines with J gene TRBJ2-1, with a weak D call TRBD2 (6 bases). This CDR3 is CASRNLQRASSYNEQFF. DNA for the CDR3: TGTGCCAGCAGGAACCTCCAGCGGGCAAGCTCCTACAATGAGCAGTTCTTC. The full variable domain, with the rest looked up from reference TRBV7-9 and TRBJ2-1, is DTGVSQNPRHKITKRGQNVTFRCDPISEHNRLYWYRQTLGQGPEFLTYFQNEAQLEKSRLLSDRFSAERPKGSFSTLEIQRTEQGDSAMYLCASRNLQRASSYNEQFFGPGTRLTVL.